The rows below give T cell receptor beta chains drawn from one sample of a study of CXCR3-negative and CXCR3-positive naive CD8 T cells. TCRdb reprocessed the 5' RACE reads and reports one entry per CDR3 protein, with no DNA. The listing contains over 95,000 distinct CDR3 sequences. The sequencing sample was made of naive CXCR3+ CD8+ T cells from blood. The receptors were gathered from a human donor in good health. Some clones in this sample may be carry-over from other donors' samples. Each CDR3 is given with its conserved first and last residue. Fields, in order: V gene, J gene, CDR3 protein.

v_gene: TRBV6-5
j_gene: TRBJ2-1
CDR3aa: CASSYGRGNEQFF

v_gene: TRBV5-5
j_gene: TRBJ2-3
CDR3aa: CASSFGPESTDTQYF

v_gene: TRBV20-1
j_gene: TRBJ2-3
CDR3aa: CSAPSEPRLAADTQYF

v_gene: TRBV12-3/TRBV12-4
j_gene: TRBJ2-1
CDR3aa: CASSLSANNEQFF

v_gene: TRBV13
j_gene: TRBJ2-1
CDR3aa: CASSSRTRALVTNEQFF

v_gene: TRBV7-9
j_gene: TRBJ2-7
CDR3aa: CASSSDTSRFYEQYF

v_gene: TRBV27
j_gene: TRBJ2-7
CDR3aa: CAAAPGLDYEQYF

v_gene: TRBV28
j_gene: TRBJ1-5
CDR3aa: CASSPIIQGNQPQHF

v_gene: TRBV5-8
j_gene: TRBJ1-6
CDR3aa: CASSLEGLSYNSPLHF

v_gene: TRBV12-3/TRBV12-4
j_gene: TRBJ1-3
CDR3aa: CASTLGVREKRNTIYF

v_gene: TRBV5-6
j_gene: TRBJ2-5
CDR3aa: CASSKGSGTQETQYF

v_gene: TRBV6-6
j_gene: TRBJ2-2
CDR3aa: CASSLQVEELFF

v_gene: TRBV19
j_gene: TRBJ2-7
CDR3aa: CASSSVPGYEQYF

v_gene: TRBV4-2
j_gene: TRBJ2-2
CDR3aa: CASSQDWTGDTGELFF

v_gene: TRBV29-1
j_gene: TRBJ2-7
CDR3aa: CSVEIAGGPAREQYF

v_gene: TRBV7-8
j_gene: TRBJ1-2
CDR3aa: CASSQRGANYGYTF

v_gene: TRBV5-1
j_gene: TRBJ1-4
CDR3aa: CASSSDEGSREPVEKLFF

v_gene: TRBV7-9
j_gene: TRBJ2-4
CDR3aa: CASSLLTDRKNIQYF

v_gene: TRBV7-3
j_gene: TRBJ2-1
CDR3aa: CASSLTPRDEQFF

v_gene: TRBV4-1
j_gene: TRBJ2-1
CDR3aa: CASSQETRGDEQFF

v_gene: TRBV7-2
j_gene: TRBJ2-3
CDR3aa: CASSTSGGSTDTQYF

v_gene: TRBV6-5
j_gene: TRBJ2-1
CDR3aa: CASRRLAGGPGYNEQFF

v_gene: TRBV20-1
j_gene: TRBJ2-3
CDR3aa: CSAPLRGTDTQYF

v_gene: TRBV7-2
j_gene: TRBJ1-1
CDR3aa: CASSWTGGTEAFF

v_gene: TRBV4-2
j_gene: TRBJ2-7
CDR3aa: CASSAREAYEQYF

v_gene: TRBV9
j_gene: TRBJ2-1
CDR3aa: CASSVAGGNEQFF

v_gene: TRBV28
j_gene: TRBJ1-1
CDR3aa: CASSSDRDSNTEAFF

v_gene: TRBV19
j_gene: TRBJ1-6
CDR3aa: CASSGSGHSYNSPLHF

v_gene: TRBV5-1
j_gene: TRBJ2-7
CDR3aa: CASSSGTGGRYEQYF

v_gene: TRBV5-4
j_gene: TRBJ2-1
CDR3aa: CASSRKRGSGEQFF

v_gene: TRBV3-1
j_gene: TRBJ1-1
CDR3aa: CASSHQALNTEAFF

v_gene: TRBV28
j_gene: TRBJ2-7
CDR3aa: CASSFPGYEQYF

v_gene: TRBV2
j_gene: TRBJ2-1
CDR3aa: CASLRAPSSYNEQFF

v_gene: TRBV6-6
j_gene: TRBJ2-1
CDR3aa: CASSRSNYNEQFF

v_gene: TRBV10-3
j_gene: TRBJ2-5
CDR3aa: CAISELGLAGTYQETQYF

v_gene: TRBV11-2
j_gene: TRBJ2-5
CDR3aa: CASSLVVFGGEETQYF

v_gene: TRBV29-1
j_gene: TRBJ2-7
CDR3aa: CSVPGRTVYEQYF

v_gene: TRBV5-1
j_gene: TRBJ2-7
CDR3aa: CASSPGGGRSYEQYF

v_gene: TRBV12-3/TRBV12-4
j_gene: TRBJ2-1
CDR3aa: CASSLMVSGIDNEQFF

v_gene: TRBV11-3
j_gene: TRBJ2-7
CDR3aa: CASRGRAGATYEQYF

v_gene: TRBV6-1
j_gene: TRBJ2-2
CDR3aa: CASSAYTRLAGNTGELFF

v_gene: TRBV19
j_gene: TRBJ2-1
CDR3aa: CASSPAGDAYNEQFF

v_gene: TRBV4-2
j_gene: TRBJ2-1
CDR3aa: CASSPRLAGGPSNEQFF

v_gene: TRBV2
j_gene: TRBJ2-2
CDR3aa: CASSEPRWGPGELFF

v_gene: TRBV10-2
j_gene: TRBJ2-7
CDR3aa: CASSEGYEQYF

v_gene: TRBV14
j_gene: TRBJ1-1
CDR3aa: CASSERVLLNTEAFF

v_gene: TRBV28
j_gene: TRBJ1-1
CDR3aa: CASSLLVTGTEAFF

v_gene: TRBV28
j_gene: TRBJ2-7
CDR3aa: CASSLGFHEQYF

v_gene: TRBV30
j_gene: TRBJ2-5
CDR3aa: CACPRAGAGETQYF

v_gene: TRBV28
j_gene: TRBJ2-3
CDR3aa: CASSFSTTLSTDTQYF

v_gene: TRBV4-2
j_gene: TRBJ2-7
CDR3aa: CASSQDTSGSYEQYF

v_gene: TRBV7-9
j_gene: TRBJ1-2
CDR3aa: CASIPAVGRSGYTF

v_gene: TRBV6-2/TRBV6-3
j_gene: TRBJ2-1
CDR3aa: CASSPAWTQEQFF

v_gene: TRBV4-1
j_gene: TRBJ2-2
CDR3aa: CASSQVTSPGGELFF

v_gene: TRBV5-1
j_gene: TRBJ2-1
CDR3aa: CASSFGRGTYNEQFF

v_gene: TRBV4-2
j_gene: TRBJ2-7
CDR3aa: CASSQGTGNPYEQYF

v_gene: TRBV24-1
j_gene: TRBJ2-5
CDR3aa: CATSDFVETQYF